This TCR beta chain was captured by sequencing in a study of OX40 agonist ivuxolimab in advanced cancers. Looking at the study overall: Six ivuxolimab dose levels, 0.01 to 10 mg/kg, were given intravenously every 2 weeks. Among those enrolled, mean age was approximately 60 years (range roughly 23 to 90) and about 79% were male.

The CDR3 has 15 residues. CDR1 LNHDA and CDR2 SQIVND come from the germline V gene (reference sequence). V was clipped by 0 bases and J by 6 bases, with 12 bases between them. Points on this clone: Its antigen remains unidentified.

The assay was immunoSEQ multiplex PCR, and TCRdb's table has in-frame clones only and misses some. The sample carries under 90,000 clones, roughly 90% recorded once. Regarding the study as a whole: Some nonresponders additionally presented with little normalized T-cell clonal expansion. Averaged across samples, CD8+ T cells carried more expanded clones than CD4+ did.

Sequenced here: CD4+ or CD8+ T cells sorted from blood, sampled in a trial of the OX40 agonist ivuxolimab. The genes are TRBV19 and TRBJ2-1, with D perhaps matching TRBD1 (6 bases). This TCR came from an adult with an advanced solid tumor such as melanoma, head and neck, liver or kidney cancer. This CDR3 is CASSIDQGTSNEQFF. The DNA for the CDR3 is TGTGCCAGTAGTATAGACCAGGGGACGAGCAATGAGCAGTTCTTC.